This entry lists 26 T cell receptor beta chains sequenced from one sample in a study of CD8+CD57+ T cells in acquired aplastic anemia. Template material for TCR beta VDJ and CDR3 profiling consisted of genomic DNA. MiXCR, run by TCRdb on the reads, gives a single entry per CDR3 protein. In the table there are fewer than 200,000 distinct CDR3 sequences, 50% to 75% of which are singletons. Material: sorted CD4+, CD8+, or CD8+CD57+ T cells (not recorded which) from PBMCs. Receptor source: a human donor in good health.

The V and J genes are TRBV6-2 or TRBV6-3 and TRBJ2-7, with 9 bases matching TRBD1. CDR1 and CDR2 (germline): MNHEY, SVGEGT. This CDR3 contains 17 residues. With V trimmed by 6 bases and J by 2 bases, 14 bases remained unmatched. Here the CDR3 DNA reads TGTGCCAGCAGCTACACTCCCGGGACAGGGAATACCTACGAGCAGTACTTC. As protein: CASSYTPGTGNTYEQYF.

The chain employs TRBV2 and TRBJ1-1, with D possibly matching TRBD1 (5 bases). The germline V and J ends were trimmed by 2 bases and 7 bases, with 11 bases remaining between them. Looked up from germline, CDR1 is SNHLY and CDR2 is FYNNEI. This CDR3 contains 13 residues. The CDR3 DNA follows: TGTGCCAGCAGTGAACGGGCAGGGATTGAAGCTTTCTTT. Translation: CASSERAGIEAFF.

The V gene is TRBV5-8, the J gene TRBJ1-5, with 11 bases matching TRBD1. The V segment lost 0 bases and the J segment 1 base; nucleotides outside the gene matches: 18. The CDR3 sequence is 22 residues long. Germline CDR1 SGHTS, CDR2 YDEGEE. CDR3 sequence reads: CASSLEFWGTGGEVVSNQPQHF. The CDR3 DNA sequence: TGTGCCAGCAGCTTGGAATTCTGGGGGACAGGGGGGGAAGTGGTGAGCAATCAGCCCCAGCATTTT.

The rearrangement joins TRBV3-1 to TRBJ2-1, with 7 nucleotides matching TRBD1. The ends lost 3 bases at V and 3 bases at J; junction bases unmatched: 2. Germline CDR1 LGHDT, CDR2 YNNKEL (reference sequence). The CDR3 extends over 14 amino acids. CDR3 loop: CASSQGQNYNEQFF. The CDR3 region has the DNA TGTGCCAGCAGCCAGGGACAGAACTACAATGAGCAGTTCTTC.

The rearrangement joins TRBV20-1 to TRBJ1-2, with D hard to call. With 3 bases removed from V and 8 bases from J, the gap between germline ends came to 10 bases. CDR1 and CDR2 (germline): DFQATT, SNEGSKA (reference sequence). The CDR3 contains 11 residues. DNA for the CDR3: TGCAGTGCTAGGGGGTCTGGCGGCTACACCTTC. Its protein product is CSARGSGGYTF.

This chain links TRBV7-9 with TRBJ1-1, with D unclear. This CDR3 has 12 amino acids. The germline CDR1 and CDR2 sequences are SEHNR and FQNEAQ (reference sequence). Trimming removed 5 bases at V and 7 bases at J, with 11 bases between. This CDR3 reads CASSPLKIEAFF. The CDR3 DNA reads TGTGCCAGCAGCCCCCTTAAAATTGAAGCTTTCTTT.

The sample holds a few counts of this clonotype. V usage is TRBV19 and J usage is TRBJ1-4; D gene unclear. V was shortened by 0 bases and J by 10 bases, with 9 bases between the two germline ends. Looked up from germline, CDR1 is LNHDA and CDR2 is SQIVND (reference sequence). The CDR3 is made up of 13 amino acids. The DNA for the CDR3 is TGTGCCAGTAGTATAGATCTATCCGGAAAACTGTTTTTT. Protein: CASSIDLSGKLFF. Full variable domain (rest looked up from reference TRBV19 and TRBJ1-4): DGGITQSPKYLFRKEGQNVTLSCEQNLNHDAMYWYRQDPGQGLRLIYYSQIVNDFQKGDIAEGYSVSREKKESFPLTVTSAQKNPTAFYLCASSIDLSGKLFFGSGTQLSVL.

The CDR3 region is CASSPTLAGHEQYF. CDR3 bases: TGTGCCAGCAGCCCGACGTTAGCTGGCCACGAGCAGTACTTC. The rearrangement joins TRBV5-4 to TRBJ2-7; D remains unclear. In germline, CDR1 is SGHNT, CDR2 YYREEE (reference sequence). The ends were cut back, 4 bases at V and 5 bases at J, with 16 bases in the middle. This CDR3 has 14 amino acids.

CDR3 nucleotide sequence: TGTGCCAGCAGTGGTCAATCTTATCGTTACGAGCAGTACTTC. It is translated as CASSGQSYRYEQYF. This chain joins TRBV2 and TRBJ2-7; unclear D gene. From germline, CDR1 is SNHLY and CDR2 FYNNEI. CDR3 length: 14 residues. Trimming left V 4 bases short and J 4 bases short, with 14 bases between.

The CDR3 reads CASRSDRGPSSSQHF. DNA for the CDR3: TGTGCCAGCAGGTCGGACAGGGGGCCAAGTTCATCCCAGCATTTT. The V gene is TRBV12-3 or TRBV12-4, the J gene TRBJ1-5, with 11 positions matching TRBD1. J lost 11 bases, V lost 6 bases, and 12 bases had no gene match. The CDR3 runs 15 residues.

This clonotype showed up just once. The chain joins TRBV6-1 to TRBJ1-4; 7 positions agree with TRBD1. Germline V gene lookup returns CDR1 MNHNS and CDR2 SASEGT. Losses at the gene ends were 4 bases for V and 8 bases for J; bases not matched to a gene: 10. The CDR3 is 15 residues long. CDR3 in amino acids: CASSGRTGAVEKLFF. CDR3 in DNA: TGTGCCAGCAGTGGACGGACAGGCGCAGTGGAAAAACTGTTTTTT.

The chain couples TRBV15 to TRBJ2-1; 9 positions match TRBD1. J lost 2 bases, V lost 2 bases, and 16 bases had no gene match. The V gene's germline CDR1 is LNHNV and CDR2 YYDKDF (reference sequence). This CDR3 contains 20 residues. The DNA for the CDR3 is TGTGCCACCAGCAGAAGTCCGGGACAGGGCGGTTTGGGCCCCTACAATGAGCAGTTCTTC. It encodes CATSRSPGQGGLGPYNEQFF. Combining the CDR3 with reference TRBV15 and TRBJ2-1 gives the whole variable domain DAMVIQNPRYQVTQFGKPVTLSCSQTLNHNVMYWYQQKSSQAPKLLFHYYDKDFNNEADTPDNFQSRRPNTSFCFLDIRSPGLGDTAMYLCATSRSPGQGGLGPYNEQFFGPGTRLTVL.

Here the CDR3 DNA reads TGTGCCAGTAGGGTCCGAGGCCAAACTAGCAATCAGCCCCAGCATTTT. Translation: CASRVRGQTSNQPQHF. The chain combines TRBV30 with TRBJ1-5; D unresolved. CDR3 length: 16 amino acids. Germline V gene sequence: CDR1 GTSNPN, CDR2 SVGIG (reference sequence). Between the trimmed V and J ends, which lost 8 bases and 0 bases, there was a span of 20 bases. The full variable domain, completed using reference TRBV30 and TRBJ1-5, is SQTIHQWPATLVQPVGSPLSLECTVEGTSNPNLYWYRQAAGRGLQLLFYSVGIGQISSEVPQNLSASRPQDRQFILSSKKLLLSDSGFYLCASRVRGQTSNQPQHFGDGTRLSIL.

This clonotype was observed at least ten times. The chain joins TRBV13 to TRBJ1-4, with D maybe TRBD1 (6 bases). The germline CDR1 and CDR2 sequences are PRHDT and FYEKMQ (reference sequence). CDR3 size: 14 residues. V shed 2 bases and J shed 7 bases, with 11 bases lying between them. The CDR3 nucleotides read TGTGCCAGCAGCTTACGGGCACAGGGTGAAAAACTGTTTTTT. Its translation: CASSLRAQGEKLFF.

In the case of this clonotype: A much larger clone lies a single base off, so this may be a read error. The chain is built from TRBV5-6 and TRBJ2-2, with 8 bases identical to TRBD2. Losses at the gene ends were 5 bases for V and 4 bases for J; bases not matched to a gene: 10. The CDR3 spans 16 residues. Germline V gives CDR1 SGHDT, CDR2 YYEEEE. Written as DNA, the CDR3 is TGTGCCAGCAGTGGGGCAGCGGGAGTTCTCACCGGGGAGCTGTTTTTT. Its protein product is CASSGAAGVLTGELFF.

This clonotype was seen only a few times. The chain combines TRBV7-2 with TRBJ2-5; tentatively, D is TRBD2 (5 bases). The V and J ends lost 0 bases and 5 bases respectively, with 10 bases between them. Per germline, CDR1 SGHTA and CDR2 FQGNSA. The CDR3 is made up of 14 amino acids. The CDR3 bases are TGTGCCAGCAGCTTAGCGGCGGGTGCGGAGACCCAGTACTTC. Translation gives CASSLAAGAETQYF.

The rearrangement uses TRBV2 and TRBJ2-1; 8 bases fit TRBD1. CDR3 length: 15 residues. The ends lost 6 bases at V and 4 bases at J; junction bases unmatched: 8. Germline CDR1 reads SNHLY; CDR2 reads FYNNEI. The CDR3 reads CASSSRQGLYNEQFF. CDR3 in DNA: TGTGCCAGCAGCTCCAGACAGGGGCTGTACAATGAGCAGTTCTTC.

The V call is TRBV5-8, the J call TRBJ2-1; no clear D gene. The CDR3 runs 13 residues. Trimming removed 6 bases from V and 3 bases from J, with 10 bases in between. Germline CDR1 reads SGHTS; CDR2 reads YDEGEE. The CDR3 bases are TGTGCCAGCATCGAGTTCGTCTACAATGAGCAGTTCTTC. Translating it yields CASIEFVYNEQFF.

The V gene is TRBV10-3, the J gene TRBJ2-1, with D hard to call. V gave up 6 bases and J gave up 10 bases, with 13 bases separating them. CDR3 length: 12 amino acids. Germline V gives CDR1 ENHRY, CDR2 SYGVKD. CDR3 sequence (DNA): TGTGCCATCAGGGTTTCGGCGGAAGAGCAGTTCTTC. It yields the protein CAIRVSAEEQFF.

This clonotype was counted at least ten times. The chain recombines TRBV11-3 with TRBJ2-7; tentative D call: TRBD2 (5 bases). This CDR3 contains 13 residues. Germline CDR1 SGHNT, CDR2 YENEEA. V lost 6 bases and J 0 bases, leaving 9 bases between the germline ends. The CDR3 sequence is CASSKRGSYEQYF. DNA of the CDR3: TGTGCCAGCAGTAAACGGGGCTCCTACGAGCAGTACTTC.

The chain has TRBV2 and TRBJ1-1, with D possibly being TRBD1 (5 bases). Germline assignment: CDR1 SNHLY and CDR2 FYNNEI. Trimming pared 2 bases from V and 5 bases from J, leaving 12 bases between. The CDR3 is 14 residues long. This chain's CDR3 is CASSERGERTEAFF. CDR3 sequence (DNA): TGTGCCAGCAGTGAAAGAGGGGAGAGGACTGAAGCTTTCTTT.

This clonotype has a handful of counts. This rearrangement joins TRBV20-1 to TRBJ2-5; TRBD1 matches 12 bases. Trimming removed 3 bases from V and 5 bases from J; junction bases left unmatched: 7. CDR1 is DFQATT, CDR2 SNEGSKA, per germline (reference sequence). The CDR3 totals 15 residues. The CDR3 coding sequence is TGCAGTGCTAGCTCGGGACAGGGGGCCCTTGAGACCCAGTACTTC. It is translated as CSASSGQGALETQYF.

The chain links TRBV7-8 to TRBJ2-2; 11 nucleotides align to TRBD1. The germline V gene encodes CDR1 SGHVS and CDR2 FQNEAQ. V lost 6 bases and J lost 5; bases outside the gene matches: 8. CDR3 length: 16 amino acids. The CDR3, as DNA: TGTGCCAGCAGTCGTGGACAGGGGGCGCGAACCGGGGAGCTGTTTTTT. Its translation is CASSRGQGARTGELFF.

Note on this clonotype: The junction shows a germline mismatch at one end, possibly a read error. CDR3 region: CASSLGAAEIQYF. CDR3 in DNA: TGTGCCAGCAGCTTAGGGGCGGCAGAGATCCAGTACTTC. The V and J genes are TRBV7-9 and TRBJ2-5, with no clear D. Looked up from germline, CDR1 is SEHNR and CDR2 is FQNEAQ (reference sequence). The CDR3 loop spans 13 amino acids.

This clonotype turned up a few times. The genes are TRBV29-1 and TRBJ1-2, with a tentative D call TRBD1 (5 bases). Germline V gene lookup returns CDR1 SQVTM and CDR2 ANQGSEA. Between the trimmed V and J ends, which lost 7 bases and 2 bases, there was a span of 20 bases. The CDR3 runs to 15 residues. The CDR3 spells CSALTRAGPNYGYTF. The DNA for the CDR3 is TGCAGCGCGCTAACCCGGGCAGGGCCAAACTATGGCTACACCTTC.

The chain employs TRBV20-1 and TRBJ2-7; D gene uncertain. Germline-derived CDR1 and CDR2 are DFQATT and SNEGSKA (reference sequence). CDR3 length equals 13 residues. V was shortened by 3 bases and J by 2 bases, with 11 bases between the two germline ends. The CDR3 DNA follows: TGCAGTGCTAGGCCGGACGGAACCTACGAGCAGTACTTC. Translated: CSARPDGTYEQYF.